This paragraph reports one T cell receptor (beta chain). Its specificity is unknown. J gave up 4 bases and V 4 bases, and 11 bases lay outside the gene matches. Germline CDR1 reads MGHRA; CDR2 reads YSYEKL. This CDR3 is built from 18 residues. The sample originates from a study of human versus mouse CDR3 diversity and MHC coevolution. General study results and limits: Six MHC II alleles selected the human T cells.

The protocol was immunoSEQ multiplex PCR, while the TCRdb copy is restricted to in-frame clones and leaves out a portion. The sample lists tens of thousands of clones; around 94% were seen once. Sequenced material: naive CD4+ T cells from blood. Sample subset: CD45RO-negative CD62L-positive naive CD4 T cells. V and J are TRBV4-1 and TRBJ2-1; 12 bases are shared with TRBD2. The TCR comes from a person between 55 and 69 years old in good health. The CDR3 loop reads CASSPGLAGGRKYNEQFF. The CDR3 DNA sequence: TGCGCCAGCAGCCCGGGACTAGCGGGCGGCCGGAAGTACAATGAGCAGTTCTTC.